The 11 T cell receptor beta chains listed next were all sequenced from one sample in a study of cytomegalovirus exposure and HLA in healthy donors. Researchers ran the PCR with 60 Vbeta and 13 Jbeta primers. Clones were sequenced by immunoSEQ multiplex PCR, and TCRdb holds only the in-frame ones, with some missing. Of 130,000 or so clones listed, around three quarters are singletons. The sequenced sample consisted of PBMCs. The origin of the receptors is a man aged 25 to 45 in good health and CMV-seronegative.

This chain links TRBV5-4 with TRBJ2-3; TRBD2 aligns across 9 bases. CDR1 is SGHNT, CDR2 YYREEE, per germline (reference sequence). CDR3 length equals 16 residues. V trimming: 4 bases; J trimming: 4 bases; junction bases outside the gene matches: 10. Here the CDR3 reads CASSEGLASVPDTQYF. The CDR3, as DNA: TGTGCCAGCAGCGAAGGACTAGCGAGTGTCCCAGATACGCAGTATTTT. Supplemented by reference TRBV5-4 and TRBJ2-3, the full variable domain reads ETGVTQSPTHLIKTRGQQVTLRCSSQSGHNTVSWYQQALGQGPQFIFQYYREEENGRGNFPPRFSGLQFPNYSSELNVNALELDDSALYLCASSEGLASVPDTQYFGPGTRLTVL.

V and J are TRBV7-9 and TRBJ2-6; D possibly corresponds to TRBD2 (7 bases). The length of the CDR3 is 19 residues. Germline V lookup: CDR1 SEHNR, CDR2 FQNEAQ (reference sequence). V lost 5 bases and J 0 bases, leaving 20 bases between the germline ends. CDR3 coding DNA: TGTGCCAGCAGCCACGGACGGGGGGCCGGGAGCTCTGGGGCCAACGTCCTGACTTTC. Translated, it gives CASSHGRGAGSSGANVLTF.

The CDR3 loop is CASSSGSSTDTQYF. CDR3 sequence (DNA): TGTGCCAGTAGTAGCGGGAGTAGCACAGATACGCAGTATTTT. The chain has TRBV19 and TRBJ2-3; 7 nucleotides align to TRBD2. V lost 4 bases to trimming and J lost 0 bases; unmatched junction nucleotides: 1. The CDR3 runs 14 residues. The germline V gene encodes CDR1 LNHDA and CDR2 SQIVND (reference sequence).

The V gene is TRBV4-2, the J gene TRBJ2-7; 8 bases map to TRBD1. This CDR3 is built from 17 residues. From germline, CDR1 is LGHNA and CDR2 YNFKEQ. J gave up 6 bases and V 2 bases, and 15 bases lay outside the gene matches. The CDR3 protein is CASSQNELQGVSLEQYF. The CDR3 coding sequence is TGTGCCAGCAGCCAAAATGAGCTACAGGGGGTATCTCTCGAGCAGTACTTC.

The genes are TRBV27 and TRBJ2-7; 10 nucleotides align to TRBD2. J gave up 3 bases and V 6 bases, and 5 bases lay outside the gene matches. CDR1 MNHEY and CDR2 SMNVEV come from the germline V gene (reference sequence). The CDR3 has 14 residues. The CDR3 is CASSDSGRFYEQYF. DNA for the CDR3: TGTGCCAGCAGCGATAGCGGGAGGTTCTACGAGCAGTACTTC.

The table lists this clone with a few counts. The chain joins TRBV2 to TRBJ2-2; 13 positions match TRBD2. Trimming at V came to 2 bases and at J to 6 bases, leaving 0 bases not matched to a gene. Germline CDR1 SNHLY, CDR2 FYNNEI. This CDR3 spans 15 amino acids. The CDR3 here is CASSETSGRAGELFF. The CDR3 nucleotides are TGTGCCAGCAGTGAAACTAGCGGGAGGGCCGGGGAGCTGTTTTTT.

This chain joins TRBV5-1 and TRBJ2-6; 15 bases fit TRBD2. This CDR3 region has 17 residues. CDR1 is SGHRS, CDR2 YFSETQ, per germline. V lost 2 bases and J lost 9; bases outside the gene matches: 6. The CDR3 protein is CASSLSGLAGGINVLTF. The CDR3 DNA reads as TGCGCCAGCAGCTTATCGGGACTAGCGGGAGGCATCAACGTCCTGACTTTC. The variable domain in full, with the rest retrieved from reference TRBV5-1 and TRBJ2-6, is KAGVTQTPRYLIKTRGQQVTLSCSPISGHRSVSWYQQTPGQGLQFLFEYFSETQRNKGNFPGRFSGRQFSNSRSEMNVSTLELGDSALYLCASSLSGLAGGINVLTFGAGSRLTVL.

The chain combines TRBV28 with TRBJ2-3; possibly TRBD1 for D (6 bases). The CDR3 covers 15 residues. From germline, CDR1 is MDHEN and CDR2 SYDVKM. Deletions cut 7 bases from V and 2 bases from J, with 16 bases between. The CDR3 bases are TGTGCCAGCACTAAGGCAGGGGATTACACAGATACGCAGTATTTT. Amino acid sequence: CASTKAGDYTDTQYF.

The rearrangement links TRBV30 to TRBJ1-2; TRBD1 agrees at 7 bases. This CDR3 region has 12 residues. CDR1 and CDR2 from the germline V gene are GTSNPN and SVGIG (reference sequence). The V gene end was trimmed by 7 bases and the J gene end by 7 bases; junction bases not matched to a gene: 9. CDR3 loop: CALKPDRVGYTF. DNA of the CDR3: TGTGCCTTGAAACCTGACAGGGTTGGCTACACCTTC.

The genes are TRBV30 and TRBJ1-3; D unresolved. Trimming pared 2 bases from V and 0 bases from J, leaving 8 bases between. The CDR3 extends over 14 amino acids. Germline CDR1 and CDR2: GTSNPN and SVGIG (reference sequence). As DNA, the CDR3 is TGTGCCTGGAGTCCCGTATTCTCTGGAAACACCATATATTTT. Protein sequence: CAWSPVFSGNTIYF. Complete variable domain (other parts from reference TRBV30 and TRBJ1-3): SQTIHQWPATLVQPVGSPLSLECTVEGTSNPNLYWYRQAAGRGLQLLFYSVGIGQISSEVPQNLSASRPQDRQFILSSKKLLLSDSGFYLCAWSPVFSGNTIYFGEGSWLTVV.

This clone was seen a single time. The chain uses TRBV5-6 and TRBJ1-2; TRBD1 aligns across 7 bases. The J segment lost 5 bases and the V segment lost 4 bases, leaving 8 bases of the junction unmatched. Germline V gives CDR1 SGHDT, CDR2 YYEEEE. The CDR3 covers 14 residues. The CDR3 loop reads CASSEGQEFYGYTF. The CDR3 DNA reads TGTGCCAGCAGCGAAGGACAGGAATTTTATGGCTACACCTTC.